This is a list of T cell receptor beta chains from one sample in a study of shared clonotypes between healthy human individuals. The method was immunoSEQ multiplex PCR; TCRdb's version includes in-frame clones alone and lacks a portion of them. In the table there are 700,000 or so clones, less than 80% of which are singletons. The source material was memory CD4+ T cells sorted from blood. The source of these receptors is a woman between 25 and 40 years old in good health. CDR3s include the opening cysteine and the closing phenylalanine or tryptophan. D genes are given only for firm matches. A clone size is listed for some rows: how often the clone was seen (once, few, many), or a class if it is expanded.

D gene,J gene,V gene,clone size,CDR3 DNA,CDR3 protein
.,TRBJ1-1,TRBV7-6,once,TGTGCCAGCAGTCGCATTCACTCGAACACTGAAGCTTTCTTT,CASSRIHSNTEAFF
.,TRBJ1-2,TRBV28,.,TGTGCCAGCAGTTTATTCACAGACCTCTATGGCTACACCTTC,CASSLFTDLYGYTF
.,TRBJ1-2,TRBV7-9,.,TGTGCCAGCACTTCAAGTCCGGGGTATGGCTACACCTTC,CASTSSPGYGYTF
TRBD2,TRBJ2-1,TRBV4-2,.,TGTGCCAGCAGCCAAGATCGGACTAGCGGGAGAAGTTATGAGCAGTTCTTC,CASSQDRTSGRSYEQFF
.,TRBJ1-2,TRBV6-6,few,TGTGCCAGCAGTTACGGGGCAGGGGTCTATGGCTACACCTTC,CASSYGAGVYGYTF
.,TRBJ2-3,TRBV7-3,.,TGTGCCAGCAGCTCCGTGTTGGGTACGCAGTATTTT,CASSSVLGTQYF
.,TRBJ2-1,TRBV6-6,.,TGTGCCAGCAGCGCCGGGCAGGGTAGTGAGCAGTTCTTC,CASSAGQGSEQFF
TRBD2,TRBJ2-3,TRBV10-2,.,TGCGCCAGCAGTGCACGGAATAGCGGGAGGGCCGACGGTATAGATACGCAGTATTTT,CASSARNSGRADGIDTQYF
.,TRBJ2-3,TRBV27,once,TGTGCCAGCAGTTTATCGGGGGTCCGGGTAGGTGGAACGGCTACGCAGTATTTT,CASSLSGVRVGGTATQYF
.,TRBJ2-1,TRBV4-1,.,TGCGCCAGCAGCCAAGATTCTGAGCGGCTCTACAATGAGCAGTTCTTC,CASSQDSERLYNEQFF
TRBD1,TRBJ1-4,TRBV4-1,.,TGCGCCAGCAGCCGGCCCGGACAGGGAAGAGGGGTTGAAAAACTGTTTTTT,CASSRPGQGRGVEKLFF
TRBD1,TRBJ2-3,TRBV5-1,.,TGCGCCAGCAGCACCGGACAGGGCGGCGATACGCAGTATTTT,CASSTGQGGDTQYF
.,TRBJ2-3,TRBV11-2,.,TGTGCCAGCAGCCCTTATGCCGACACGCAGTATTTT,CASSPYADTQYF
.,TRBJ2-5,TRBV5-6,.,TGTGCCAGCAGCTCCAGGGGGACCCAGTACTTC,CASSSRGTQYF
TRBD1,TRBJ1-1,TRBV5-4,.,TGTGCCAGCAGAACCGGGACAGGGGCATTTATGGACACTGAAGCTTTCTTT,CASRTGTGAFMDTEAFF
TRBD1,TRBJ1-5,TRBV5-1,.,TGCGCCAGCAGCTTAACAGGGGGCGATCAGCCCCAGCATTTT,CASSLTGGDQPQHF
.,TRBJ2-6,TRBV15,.,TGTGCCACCAGCTCCTACATACCTGGGGCCAACGTCCTGACTTTC,CATSSYIPGANVLTF
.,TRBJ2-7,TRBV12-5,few,TGTGCTAGTGAGTACGAGCAGTACTTC,CASEYEQYF
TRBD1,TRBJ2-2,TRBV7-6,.,TGTGCCAGCAGCTTCTCGACAGGGGTCGTTCCCGGGGAGCTGTTTTTT,CASSFSTGVVPGELFF
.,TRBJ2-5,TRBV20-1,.,TGCAGTGCTAGTGTAAGGGAGACCCAGTACTTC,CSASVRETQYF
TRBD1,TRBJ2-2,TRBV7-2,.,TGTGCCAGCAGGTCGGGACAGGGAGGCACCGGGGAGCTGTTTTTT,CASRSGQGGTGELFF
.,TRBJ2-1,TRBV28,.,TGTGCCAGCAGTTTAAGGCGGGGTATGTACAATGAGCAGTTCTTC,CASSLRRGMYNEQFF
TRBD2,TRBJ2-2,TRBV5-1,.,TGCGCCAGCCGGGGGAGGCTAGCGGGAGAAGTCACCGGGGAGCTGTTTTTT,CASRGRLAGEVTGELFF
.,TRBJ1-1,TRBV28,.,TGTGCCAGCAGATTTGTCACTGAAGCTTTCTTT,CASRFVTEAFF
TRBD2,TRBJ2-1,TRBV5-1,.,TGCGCCAGCAGCATAGCGGGAGCTAACGATGAGCAGTTCTTC,CASSIAGANDEQFF
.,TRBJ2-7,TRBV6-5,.,TGTGCCAGCAGCCCCTCCGGGACTGACTACGAGCAGTACTTC,CASSPSGTDYEQYF
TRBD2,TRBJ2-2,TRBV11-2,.,TGTGCCAGCAGCTTGGGGGGGAGTAACACCGGGGAGCTGTTTTTT,CASSLGGSNTGELFF
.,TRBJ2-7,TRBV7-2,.,TGTGCCAGCAGCTTAACGGGGGACTCCTACGAGCAGTACTTC,CASSLTGDSYEQYF
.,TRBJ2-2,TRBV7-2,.,TGTGCCAGCAGCTTCGGCCAGGGAGGCGGGGAGCTGTTTTTT,CASSFGQGGGELFF
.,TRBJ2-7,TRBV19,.,TGTGCCAGTAGTATACTACCGGGATTTGGGGATTACGAGCAGTACTTC,CASSILPGFGDYEQYF
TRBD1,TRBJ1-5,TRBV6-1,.,TGTGCCAGCAGGGAAGGACAGGGGCGAAATCAGCCCCAGCATTTT,CASREGQGRNQPQHF
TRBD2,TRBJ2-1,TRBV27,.,TGTGCCAGCAGTTTGACTAGCGGGCCTCTCAATGAGCAGTTCTTC,CASSLTSGPLNEQFF
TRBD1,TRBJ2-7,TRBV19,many,TGTGCCAGCGGACAGGGCTACGAGCAGTACTTC,CASGQGYEQYF
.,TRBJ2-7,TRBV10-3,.,TGTGCCATCAGTGACAGGCAGCCAGGGGGGTACGAGCAGTACTTC,CAISDRQPGGYEQYF
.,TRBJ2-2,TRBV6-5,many,TGTGCCAGCAGGCGAGGGAACACCGGGGAGCTGTTTTTT,CASRRGNTGELFF
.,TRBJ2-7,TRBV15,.,TGTGCCACCAGCAGATCCTCGAGCGGCGGCTACGAGCAGTACTTC,CATSRSSSGGYEQYF
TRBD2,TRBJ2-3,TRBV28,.,TGTGCCAGCAGCTTGGGTAGCGGGCGCACAGATACGCAGTATTTT,CASSLGSGRTDTQYF
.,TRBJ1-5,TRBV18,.,TGTGCCAGCTCACCATGGGGGACGGGTCAGCCCCAGCATTTT,CASSPWGTGQPQHF
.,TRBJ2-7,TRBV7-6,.,TGTGCCAGCAGCTTATCGGTAGCGTCCTACGAGCAGTACTTC,CASSLSVASYEQYF
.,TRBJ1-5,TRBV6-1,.,TGTGCCAGCAGCACCGGGCGGTTTAGCAATCAGCCCCAGCATTTT,CASSTGRFSNQPQHF
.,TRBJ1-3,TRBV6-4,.,TGTGCCAGCAAAACGGGGCCAGGGACTGGAAACACCATATATTTT,CASKTGPGTGNTIYF
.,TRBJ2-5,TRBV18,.,TGTGCCAGCTCACCCGGGACCTTAGAGACCCAGTACTTC,CASSPGTLETQYF
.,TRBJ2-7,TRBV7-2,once,TGTGCCAGCAGCTACGGTGGTGGGACCCTGTCCTACGAGCAGTACTTC,CASSYGGGTLSYEQYF
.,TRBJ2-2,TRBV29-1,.,TGCAGCGTTGAAGATGAACACTGGGAGCTGTTTTTT,CSVEDEHWELFF
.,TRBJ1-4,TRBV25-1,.,TGTGCCAGCAGTGTCTATCCTAATGAAAAACTGTTTTTT,CASSVYPNEKLFF
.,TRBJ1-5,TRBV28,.,TGTGCCAGCAGGCCGGTTGGGGTAGGTTACCATCAGCCCCAGCATTTT,CASRPVGVGYHQPQHF
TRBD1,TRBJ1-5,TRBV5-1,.,TGCGCCAGCAGCCCCGGGACAGACTATCAGCCCCAGCATTTT,CASSPGTDYQPQHF
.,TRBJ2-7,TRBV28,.,TGTGCCAGCAGAATGACAGCTTCCTACGAGCAGTACTTC,CASRMTASYEQYF
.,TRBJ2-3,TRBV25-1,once,TGTGCCAGCAGTGAATCCCGACAGATTAGCACAGATACGCAGTATTTT,CASSESRQISTDTQYF
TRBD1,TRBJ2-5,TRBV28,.,TGTGCCACCCTCTCCTCGAGGGGGCGCATAAAGACCCAGTACTTC,CATLSSRGRIKTQYF
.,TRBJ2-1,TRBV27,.,TGTGCCAGCAGTCAGGACGGGGTATCCTACAATGAGCAGTTCTTC,CASSQDGVSYNEQFF
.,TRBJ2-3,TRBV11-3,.,TGTGCCAGCAGCAGCGGAGATACGCAGTATTTT,CASSSGDTQYF
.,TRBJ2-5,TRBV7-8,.,TGTGCCACCACCACATACGTCCAAGAGACCCAGTACTTC,CATTTYVQETQYF